The following is a T cell receptor (beta chain) sequence with its context. Its antigen is still unknown. From germline, CDR1 is SGHVS and CDR2 FQNEAQ. Trimming pared 6 bases from V and 1 base from J, leaving 12 bases between. The CDR3 has 14 residues. This sample is drawn from a study of shared clonotypes between healthy human individuals. General observations from the study: A few donors had around 5% of their naive CD4 clonotypes in common.

TCRdb's copy holds only in-frame clones and misses some; the assay was immunoSEQ multiplex PCR. The table shows roughly 1 million clones, with about 80% occurring only once. The receptor's source is a man in his late teens or twenties in good health. This chain links TRBV7-8 with TRBJ1-2, with D unresolved. Sequencing was performed on memory CD4+ T cells sorted from blood. Subset given: CD45RA-negative fraction. The CDR3 coding sequence is TGTGCCAGCAGATCCGGGAGGTTTAACTATGGCTACACCTTC. It codes for CASRSGRFNYGYTF. The whole variable domain, remainder taken from reference TRBV7-8 and TRBJ1-2, is GAGVSQSPRYKVAKRGQDVALRCDPISGHVSLFWYQQALGQGPEFLTYFQNEAQLDKSGLPSDRFFAERPEGSVSTLKIQRTQQEDSAVYLCASRSGRFNYGYTFGSGTRLTVV.